The 27 T cell receptor beta chains below all came from one sample that was sequenced in a study of metastatic and nonmetastatic thyroid tumors. TCRdb re-called clones from the PCR reads using MiXCR. This table holds about 15,000 clones, approximately 23% found once. All patients were untreated before thyroid surgery. The sample comprised tumor tissue. These receptors were obtained from a female donor with papillary thyroid cancer or a benign thyroid nodule (not recorded which). Some clones in this sample may be carry-over from other donors' samples.

The chain joins TRBV20-1 to TRBJ2-3, with D perhaps TRBD2 (5 bases). Trimming removed 6 bases from V and 2 bases from J, with 15 bases in between. The germline CDR1 and CDR2 sequences are DFQATT and SNEGSKA (reference sequence). The CDR3 consists of 14 residues. Written as DNA, the CDR3 is TGCAGTGCCCCAAGGGAGCAGATCACAGATACGCAGTATTTT. Translation gives CSAPREQITDTQYF.

This clone is medium-sized (0.01 to 0.1%) in the sample. The chain couples TRBV5-6 to TRBJ2-7; 8 nucleotides line up with TRBD2. The ends lost 3 bases at V and 5 bases at J; junction bases unmatched: 16. CDR1 is SGHDT and CDR2 is YYEEEE in the germline V gene. The CDR3 totals 17 residues. The CDR3 loop is CASSSTVFSGSIDEQYF. Here the CDR3 DNA reads TGTGCCAGCAGCTCCACTGTCTTCAGCGGGAGTATCGACGAGCAGTACTTC.

This clone was counted only a few times. The gene calls are TRBV6-1 and TRBJ2-1; 8 nucleotides agree with TRBD2. Per the germline V gene, CDR1 is MNHNS and CDR2 is SASEGT. The CDR3 length is 14 residues. J gave up 9 bases and V 7 bases, and 11 bases lay outside the gene matches. The CDR3 DNA is TGTGCCAGCACGGGTTCGGGAGGGCCCGGTGAGCAGTTCTTC. Encoded protein: CASTGSGGPGEQFF.

This clone was counted many times. The chain couples TRBV11-1 to TRBJ2-3; D is undetermined. V shed 5 bases and J shed 0 bases, with 18 bases lying between them. CDR3 length equals 17 residues. CDR1 and CDR2 from the germline V gene are SGHAT and FQDESV (reference sequence). CDR3 loop: CASSPTAGRLSTDTQYF. CDR3 nucleotide sequence: TGTGCCAGCAGCCCTACAGCAGGACGTCTGAGCACAGATACGCAGTATTTT.

V gene TRBV6-1 combines with J gene TRBJ2-7; 11 positions match TRBD1. Germline lookup yields CDR1 MNHNS and CDR2 SASEGT. V lost 10 bases to trimming and J lost 7 bases; unmatched junction nucleotides: 18. The CDR3 is 16 amino acids. The CDR3 DNA reads as TGTGCCACCTGCAGGGACAGGGGGTTTTTTTGGTGGGAGCAGTACTTC. Translated: CATCRDRGFFWWEQYF.

In this sample, this clone is medium-sized. The gene calls are TRBV11-3 and TRBJ1-1; 8 bases fit TRBD1. The CDR3 is made up of 15 amino acids. Germline loops: CDR1 SGHNT, CDR2 YENEEA. After removal of 4 bases from V and 0 bases from J, the junction contained 4 bases not matched to a gene. The chain's CDR3 is CASSSRDRLNTEAFF. Written as DNA, the CDR3 is TGTGCCAGCAGCTCCCGGGACAGGTTGAACACTGAAGCTTTCTTT.

This clone has at least ten counts. J is TRBJ2-1 and V is TRBV7-9, with no clear D. CDR3 length: 14 residues. V was trimmed by 1 base and J by 7 bases, leaving 11 bases between them. Germline-derived CDR1 and CDR2 are SEHNR and FQNEAQ (reference sequence). The CDR3 here is CASSLGTSRNEQFF. The CDR3 DNA reads as TGTGCCAGCAGCTTAGGTACGAGTAGGAATGAGCAGTTCTTC.

This clone was observed at least ten times. The J gene is TRBJ2-2, the V gene TRBV19; tentative D call: TRBD2 (6 bases). Per the germline V gene, CDR1 is LNHDA and CDR2 is SQIVND (reference sequence). Trimming cost V 6 bases and J 2 bases, with 16 bases left between them. This CDR3 region has 16 residues. CDR3 in amino acids: CASRGRGTLNTGELFF. In nucleotides, the CDR3 is TGTGCCAGTAGAGGGAGAGGGACTCTTAACACCGGGGAGCTGTTTTTT.

This rearrangement joins TRBV20-1 to TRBJ1-1, with no clear D. V lost 5 bases and J 4 bases, leaving 23 bases between the germline ends. CDR1 DFQATT and CDR2 SNEGSKA come from the germline V gene (reference sequence). The CDR3 contains 16 residues. The CDR3 nucleotides are TGCAGTGCTCCCGATCCAGGCACTGGGGTCGGCACTGAAGCTTTCTTT. Amino acid sequence: CSAPDPGTGVGTEAFF.

Many counts were recorded for this clone. The chain combines TRBV5-1 with TRBJ1-4; D unclear. V was shortened by 6 bases and J by 0 bases, with 12 bases between the two germline ends. CDR1 SGHRS and CDR2 YFSETQ come from the germline V gene. This CDR3 spans 15 amino acids. For the CDR3, the DNA is TGCGCCAGCAAAGAAACTACCTCAACTAATGAAAAACTGTTTTTT. The encoded protein is CASKETTSTNEKLFF.

This clone is medium-sized in the sample. The chain is built from TRBV20-1 and TRBJ1-2; D perhaps matches TRBD1 (6 bases). V was trimmed by 6 bases and J by 1 base, leaving 18 bases between them. This CDR3 comprises 15 residues. The germline gives CDR1 DFQATT, CDR2 SNEGSKA (reference sequence). CDR3: CSAMEPGTRNYGYTF. The CDR3 region has the DNA TGCAGTGCCATGGAACCCGGGACACGTAACTATGGCTACACCTTC.

A few counts support this clone. V and J are TRBV27 and TRBJ2-7; TRBD2 matches at 9 bases. After removal of 5 bases from V and 0 bases from J, the junction contained 8 bases not matched to a gene. Germline CDR1 and CDR2: MNHEY and SMNVEV (reference sequence). The CDR3 contains 16 residues. The CDR3 loop reads CASSPRGLAYSYEQYF. The CDR3 nucleotides are TGTGCCAGCAGTCCCCGAGGACTAGCGTACTCCTACGAGCAGTACTTC.

CDR3 coding DNA: TGTGCCTGGAGGGGTGGGCTGACTAGCAATGAGCAGTTCTTC. It codes for CAWRGGLTSNEQFF. This chain connects TRBV30 to TRBJ2-1; tentative D call: TRBD2 (6 bases). V gave up 3 bases and J gave up 6 bases, with 15 bases separating them. Germline V lookup: CDR1 GTSNPN, CDR2 SVGIG (reference sequence). The CDR3 sequence is 14 residues long.

The chain employs TRBV7-2 and TRBJ1-2, with 10 positions matching TRBD1. Trimming took 7 bases from V and 2 from J; bases not matched to a gene: 4. Germline V gene data show CDR1 as SGHTA and CDR2 as FQGNSA. This CDR3 comprises 14 residues. The CDR3 loop is CASTRQGANYGYTF. In nucleotides, the CDR3 is TGTGCCAGCACCAGACAGGGGGCAAACTATGGCTACACCTTC.

At least ten counts were recorded for this clone. This chain links TRBV11-2 with TRBJ2-1; TRBD2 matches at 11 bases. This CDR3 comprises 16 residues. V shed 6 bases and J 5 bases; nucleotides not matched to a gene: 9. CDR1 is SGHAT and CDR2 is FQNNGV in the germline V gene. CDR3 nucleotide sequence: TGTGCCAGCAGTCCGTACGGACTAGCGGGCGACAATGAGCAGTTCTTC. Translating it yields CASSPYGLAGDNEQFF.

This clone was seen repeatedly, ten times or more. The chain employs TRBV7-2 and TRBJ1-4; 7 bases fit TRBD1. The length of the CDR3 is 14 residues. From germline, CDR1 is SGHTA and CDR2 FQGNSA. Trimming cost V 5 bases and J 5 bases; bases outside gene matches: 5. The DNA for the CDR3 is TGTGCCAGCAGCCCCGCGGACAGGAATGAAAAACTGTTTTTT. Its protein is CASSPADRNEKLFF.

This clone occurred many times. V is TRBV25-1 and J is TRBJ2-1; D call uncertain. This CDR3 spans 13 amino acids. Germline V gene data show CDR1 as MGHDK and CDR2 as SYGVNS. V lost 3 bases and J lost 3, with 6 bases in between. The CDR3 loop reads CASSDSDYNEQFF. In nucleotides, the CDR3 is TGTGCCAGCAGTGACTCCGACTACAATGAGCAGTTCTTC.

In this sample, this clone turned up many times. The V gene is TRBV6-1, the J gene TRBJ2-3, with D unresolved. CDR1 and CDR2 (germline): MNHNS, SASEGT. The CDR3 spans 12 residues. V was clipped by 6 bases and J by 4 bases, with 8 bases between them. CDR3 amino acids: CASRAASDTQYF. The CDR3 nucleotides read TGTGCCAGCAGGGCGGCGTCAGATACGCAGTATTTT.

This clone was detected a few times. The genes are TRBV24-1 and TRBJ2-7; D might be TRBD2 (5 bases). Per the germline V gene, CDR1 is KGHDR and CDR2 is SFDVKD. The CDR3 runs to 15 residues. Trimming pared 6 bases from V and 6 bases from J, leaving 20 bases between. The CDR3 region is CATSYPATGCLEQYF. The CDR3 nucleotides are TGTGCCACCAGTTATCCAGCCACGGGGTGTCTCGAGCAGTACTTC.

In this sample, this clone turned up many times. The chain has TRBV7-2 and TRBJ2-3, with D unclear. Per the germline V gene, CDR1 is SGHTA and CDR2 is FQGNSA. V was clipped by 3 bases and J by 2 bases, with 12 bases between them. The CDR3 is 15 amino acids. The CDR3 sequence: CASSFHSGPTDTQYF. CDR3 coding DNA: TGTGCCAGCAGCTTCCACTCCGGGCCCACAGATACGCAGTATTTT. Full variable domain (rest looked up from reference TRBV7-2 and TRBJ2-3): GAGVSQSPSNKVTEKGKDVELRCDPISGHTALYWYRQSLGQGLEFLIYFQGNSAPDKSGLPSDRFSAERTGGSVSTLTIQRTQQEDSAVYLCASSFHSGPTDTQYFGPGTRLTVL.

The chain employs TRBV5-8 and TRBJ2-7; TRBD2 agrees at 7 bases. The V and J ends lost 3 bases and 4 bases, in that order; junction bases with no gene match: 7. This CDR3 comprises 14 residues. Germline V gives CDR1 SGHTS, CDR2 YDEGEE. CDR3 nucleotides: TGTGCCAGCAGCTGGGGGGGGTCGGGATACGAGCAGTACTTC. Translated: CASSWGGSGYEQYF. Variable domain in full (rest from reference TRBV5-8 and TRBJ2-7): EAGVTQSPTHLIKTRGQQATLRCSPISGHTSVYWYQQALGLGLQFLLWYDEGEERNRGNFPPRFSGRQFPNYSSELNVNALELEDSALYLCASSWGGSGYEQYFGPGTRLTVT.

This clone was detected many times. This chain uses TRBV5-1 with TRBJ2-5, with D possibly being TRBD2 (5 bases). Germline values: CDR1 SGHRS, CDR2 YFSETQ. The CDR3 is 13 amino acids. V was cut by 2 bases and J by 5 bases, with 10 bases left in between. CDR3 amino acids: CASSFSAGETQYF. As DNA, the CDR3 is TGCGCCAGCAGCTTCAGTGCGGGCGAGACCCAGTACTTC. Using reference TRBV5-1 and TRBJ2-5 for the parts outside the CDR3, the full variable domain is KAGVTQTPRYLIKTRGQQVTLSCSPISGHRSVSWYQQTPGQGLQFLFEYFSETQRNKGNFPGRFSGRQFSNSRSEMNVSTLELGDSALYLCASSFSAGETQYFGPGTRLLVL.

The chain employs TRBV6-1 and TRBJ1-5; D not resolved. Germline CDR1 MNHNS, CDR2 SASEGT. The CDR3 has 13 residues. The V gene lost 2 bases and the J gene lost 4 bases, with 6 bases spanning the gap. The DNA of the CDR3 is TGTGCCAGCAGTGAATTCAGGAATCAGCCCCAGCATTTT. Translation: CASSEFRNQPQHF.

At least ten counts were recorded for this clone. The V and J genes are TRBV5-1 and TRBJ1-1; D is ambiguous. The ends were cut back, 0 bases at V and 0 bases at J, with 9 bases in the middle. CDR1 SGHRS and CDR2 YFSETQ come from the germline V gene. The CDR3 totals 15 residues. The CDR3 protein is CASSLGGGMNTEAFF. The CDR3 DNA reads as TGCGCCAGCAGCTTGGGCGGAGGCATGAACACTGAAGCTTTCTTT.

This clone was detected many times. The rearrangement joins TRBV20-1 to TRBJ2-2; no clear D gene. Germline V gene lookup returns CDR1 DFQATT and CDR2 SNEGSKA (reference sequence). V was pared by 1 base and J by 6 bases, with 9 bases between. The CDR3 contains 13 residues. The DNA for the CDR3 is TGCAGTGCTAGAGTAAGAGAGGCCGGGGAGCTGTTTTTT. This encodes CSARVREAGELFF.

This clone was found many times. V is TRBV20-1 and J is TRBJ2-2; 7 bases align to TRBD1. This CDR3 region has 14 residues. Germline lookup yields CDR1 DFQATT and CDR2 SNEGSKA (reference sequence). The trim removed 2 bases at V and 4 bases at J, leaving 4 bases unmatched. CDR3 bases: TGCAGTGCTAGACGACCAGGGGGCACCGGGGAGCTGTTTTTT. Protein sequence: CSARRPGGTGELFF.

V gene TRBV6-1 combines with J gene TRBJ2-6; no reliable D call. CDR1 is MNHNS and CDR2 is SASEGT in the germline V gene. The CDR3 has 15 amino acids. The V end lost 2 bases, the J end lost 2 bases, and 7 bases lay between the germline ends. CDR3 residues: CASSEWRTGANVLTF. The CDR3 region has the DNA TGTGCCAGCAGTGAATGGCGGACTGGGGCCAACGTCCTGACTTTC.